This T cell receptor beta chain was profiled in a study of T-cell reconstitution after alpha-beta-depleted transplantation in children. Unique molecular identifiers were incorporated into the prepared TCRbeta library. TCRdb independently ran MiXCR on the PCR reads; one entry per CDR3 protein. The sample carries 350,000 to 400,000 distinct CDR3 sequences, less than 15% recorded once. The sample holds a few counts of this clonotype. Germline-derived CDR1 and CDR2 are MNHNS and SASEGT. J gave up 0 bases and V 5 bases, and 3 bases lay outside the gene matches. This CDR3 has 15 amino acids. V and J are TRBV6-1 and TRBJ2-2, with 7 bases fitting TRBD1. The TCR sequence derives from a human donor who donated a stem cell graft to a child with Fanconi anemia. The material was PBMCs, obtained from the stem cell graft. The CDR3 DNA reads as TGTGCCAGCAGTAAGGACAGGCCGAACACCGGGGAGCTGTTTTTT. Residues: CASSKDRPNTGELFF.